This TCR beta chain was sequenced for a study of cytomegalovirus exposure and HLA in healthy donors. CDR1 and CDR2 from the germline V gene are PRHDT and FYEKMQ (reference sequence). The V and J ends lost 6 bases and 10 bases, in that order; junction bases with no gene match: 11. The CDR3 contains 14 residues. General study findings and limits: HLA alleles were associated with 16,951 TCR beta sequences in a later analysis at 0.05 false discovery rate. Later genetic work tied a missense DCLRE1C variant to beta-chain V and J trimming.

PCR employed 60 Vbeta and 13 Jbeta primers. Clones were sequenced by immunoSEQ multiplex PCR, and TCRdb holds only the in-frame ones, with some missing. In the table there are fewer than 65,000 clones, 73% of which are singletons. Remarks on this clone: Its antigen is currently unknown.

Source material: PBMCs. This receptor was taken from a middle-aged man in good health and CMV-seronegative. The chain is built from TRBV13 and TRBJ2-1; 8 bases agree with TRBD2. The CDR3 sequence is CASSPRGGLDEQFF. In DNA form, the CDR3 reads TGTGCCAGCAGTCCCCGCGGGGGGCTCGACGAGCAGTTCTTC.